This is a list of T cell receptor beta chains from one sample in a study of blood T cell repertoires in COVID-19. Some clones are missing from TCRdb's copy, which holds only in-frame ones; the method was immunoSEQ multiplex PCR. Found here are about 130,000 clones, 85% of them singletons; the top ten hold around 3.2%. The sequenced material came from peripheral blood. These receptors originate from a woman over 75 with COVID-19, enrolled during active disease. The CDR3 runs from the conserved cysteine through the conserved F or W. A D gene is named only where the DNA matches it firmly. The size field is filled for only some rows; it gives once, few, many or a size class.

CDR3nt: TGCAGCTATAAAGAGGGCAGGGGGCAAACAGATACGCAGTATTTT
CDR3aa: CSYKEGRGQTDTQYF
v_gene: TRBV29-1
abundance: NA
j_gene: TRBJ2-3
d_gene: TRBD1

CDR3nt: TGTGCCAGTACAGGGCTTTACGGCTACACCTTC
CDR3aa: CASTGLYGYTF
v_gene: TRBV19
abundance: NA
j_gene: TRBJ1-2
d_gene: NA

CDR3nt: TGTGCCAGCAGCTCGCAGGCCAATGGCTACACCTTC
CDR3aa: CASSSQANGYTF
v_gene: TRBV5-4
abundance: NA
j_gene: TRBJ1-2
d_gene: NA

CDR3nt: TGTGCCAGCAGCAACAGGGGTAGCAATCAGCCCCAGCATTTT
CDR3aa: CASSNRGSNQPQHF
v_gene: TRBV2
abundance: NA
j_gene: TRBJ1-5
d_gene: TRBD1

CDR3nt: TGTGCCAGTTCTAAGGGAGGAGGTCCCTTCTCTGGAAACACCATATATTTT
CDR3aa: CASSKGGGPFSGNTIYF
v_gene: TRBV19
abundance: NA
j_gene: TRBJ1-3
d_gene: NA

CDR3nt: TGTGCCAGCAGGCGGGAGGGTACAGATACGCAGTATTTT
CDR3aa: CASRREGTDTQYF
v_gene: TRBV6-6
abundance: NA
j_gene: TRBJ2-3
d_gene: TRBD2

CDR3nt: TGTGCCAGTAGCCTCTCCGTGAACACTGAAGCTTTCTTT
CDR3aa: CASSLSVNTEAFF
v_gene: TRBV19
abundance: few
j_gene: TRBJ1-1
d_gene: NA

CDR3nt: TGTGCCAGCAGCCAGGGGGACAGGCGAGGGGTAGAAAAACTGTTTTTT
CDR3aa: CASSQGDRRGVEKLFF
v_gene: TRBV4-2
abundance: NA
j_gene: TRBJ1-4
d_gene: TRBD1

CDR3nt: TGTGCCAGCAGTGACGGATACCTAGGCACAGATACGCAGTATTTT
CDR3aa: CASSDGYLGTDTQYF
v_gene: TRBV2
abundance: NA
j_gene: TRBJ2-3
d_gene: NA

CDR3nt: TGTGCCAGCAGCGGGACAGGAAATCATGAAAAACTGTTTTTT
CDR3aa: CASSGTGNHEKLFF
v_gene: TRBV9
abundance: NA
j_gene: TRBJ1-4
d_gene: TRBD1